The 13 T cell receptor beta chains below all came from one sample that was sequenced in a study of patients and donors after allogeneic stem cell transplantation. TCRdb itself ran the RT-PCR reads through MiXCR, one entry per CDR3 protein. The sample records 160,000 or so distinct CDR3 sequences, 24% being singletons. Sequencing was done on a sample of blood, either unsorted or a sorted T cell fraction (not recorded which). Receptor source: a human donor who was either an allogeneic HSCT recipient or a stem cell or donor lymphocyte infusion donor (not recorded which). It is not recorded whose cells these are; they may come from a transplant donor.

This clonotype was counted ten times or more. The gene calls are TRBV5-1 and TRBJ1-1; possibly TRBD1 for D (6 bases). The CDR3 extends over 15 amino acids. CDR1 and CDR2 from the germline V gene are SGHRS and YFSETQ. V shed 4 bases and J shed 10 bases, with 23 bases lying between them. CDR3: CASSLRTETQMGAFF. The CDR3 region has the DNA TGCGCCAGCAGCCTCAGGACAGAGACCCAGATGGGAGCTTTCTTT.

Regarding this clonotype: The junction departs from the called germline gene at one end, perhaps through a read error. Here the CDR3 DNA reads TGTGCCAGCAGCTTAAAGGGACAGGGAGACTATGGCTACGCCTTC. The encoded protein is CASSLKGQGDYGYAF. This chain links TRBV7-3 with TRBJ1-2; TRBD1 aligns across 9 bases. CDR3 length equals 15 residues. The germline gives CDR1 SGHTA, CDR2 FQGTGA.

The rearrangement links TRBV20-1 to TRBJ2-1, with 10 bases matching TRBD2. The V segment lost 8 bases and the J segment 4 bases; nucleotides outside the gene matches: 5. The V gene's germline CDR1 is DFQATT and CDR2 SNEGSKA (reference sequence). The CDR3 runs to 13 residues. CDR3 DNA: TGCAGTCCCCTAGCGGGGGCATACAATGAGCAGTTCTTC. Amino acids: CSPLAGAYNEQFF.

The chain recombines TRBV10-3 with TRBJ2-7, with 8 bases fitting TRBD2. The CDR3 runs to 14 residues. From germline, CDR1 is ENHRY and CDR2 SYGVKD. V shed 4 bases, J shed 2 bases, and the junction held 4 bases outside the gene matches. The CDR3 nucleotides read TGTGCCATCAGTGTTAGCGGGACCACCTACGAGCAGTACTTC. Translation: CAISVSGTTYEQYF.

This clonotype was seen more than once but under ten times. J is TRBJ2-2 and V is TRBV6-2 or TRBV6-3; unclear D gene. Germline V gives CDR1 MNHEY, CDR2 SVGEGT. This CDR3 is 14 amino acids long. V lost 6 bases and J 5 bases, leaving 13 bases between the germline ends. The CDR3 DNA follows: TGTGCCAGCAGCCCCTCGAGGCAAACCGGGGAGCTGTTTTTT. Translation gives CASSPSRQTGELFF.

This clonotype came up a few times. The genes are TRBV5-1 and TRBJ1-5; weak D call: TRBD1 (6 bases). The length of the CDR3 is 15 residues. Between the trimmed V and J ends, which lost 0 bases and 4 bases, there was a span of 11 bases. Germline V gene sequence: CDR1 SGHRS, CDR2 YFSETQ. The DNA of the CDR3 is TGCGCCAGCAGCTTGGATTTGGGGGCAAATCAGCCCCAGCATTTT. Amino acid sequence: CASSLDLGANQPQHF.

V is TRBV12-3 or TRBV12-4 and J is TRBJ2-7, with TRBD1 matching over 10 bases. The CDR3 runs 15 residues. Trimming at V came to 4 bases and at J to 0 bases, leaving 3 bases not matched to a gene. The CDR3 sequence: CASSWGQGHSYEQYF. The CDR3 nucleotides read TGTGCCAGCAGTTGGGGACAGGGGCACTCCTACGAGCAGTACTTC.

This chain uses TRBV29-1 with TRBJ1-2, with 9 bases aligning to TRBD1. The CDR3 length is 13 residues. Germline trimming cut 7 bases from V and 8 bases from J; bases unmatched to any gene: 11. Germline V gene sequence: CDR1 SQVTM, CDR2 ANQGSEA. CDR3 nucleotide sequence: TGCAGCGCCTCGGACAGGGGTACCAACGGCTACACCTTC. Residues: CSASDRGTNGYTF.

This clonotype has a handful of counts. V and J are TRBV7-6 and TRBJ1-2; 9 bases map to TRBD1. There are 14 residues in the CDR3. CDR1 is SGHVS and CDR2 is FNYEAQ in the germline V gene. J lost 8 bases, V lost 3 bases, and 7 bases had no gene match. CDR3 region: CASSLLTGGLGYTF. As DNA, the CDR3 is TGTGCCAGCAGCTTGCTGACAGGGGGTTTGGGCTACACCTTC. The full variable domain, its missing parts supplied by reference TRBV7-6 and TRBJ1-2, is GAGVSQSPRYKVTKRGQDVALRCDPISGHVSLYWYRQALGQGPEFLTYFNYEAQQDKSGLPNDRFSAERPEGSISTLTIQRTEQRDSAMYRCASSLLTGGLGYTFGSGTRLTVV.

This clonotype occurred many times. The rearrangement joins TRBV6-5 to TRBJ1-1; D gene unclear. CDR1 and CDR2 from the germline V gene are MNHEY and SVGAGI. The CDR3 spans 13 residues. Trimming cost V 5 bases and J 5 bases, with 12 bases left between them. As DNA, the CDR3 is TGTGCCAGCAGTGTTGATTTAGCGACTGAAGCTTTCTTT. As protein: CASSVDLATEAFF.

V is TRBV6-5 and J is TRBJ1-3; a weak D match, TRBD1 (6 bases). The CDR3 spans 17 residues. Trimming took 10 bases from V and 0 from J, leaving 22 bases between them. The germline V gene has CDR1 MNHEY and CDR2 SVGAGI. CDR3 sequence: CATNLGGQVFSGNTIYF. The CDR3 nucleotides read TGTGCCACCAACTTAGGGGGGCAGGTTTTCTCTGGAAACACCATATATTTT.

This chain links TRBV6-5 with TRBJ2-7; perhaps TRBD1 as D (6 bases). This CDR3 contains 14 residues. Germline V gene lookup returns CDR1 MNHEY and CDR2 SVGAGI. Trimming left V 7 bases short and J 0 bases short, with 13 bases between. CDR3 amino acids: CASTDDRSSYEQYF. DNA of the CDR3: TGTGCCAGCACCGATGACAGGAGCTCCTACGAGCAGTACTTC.

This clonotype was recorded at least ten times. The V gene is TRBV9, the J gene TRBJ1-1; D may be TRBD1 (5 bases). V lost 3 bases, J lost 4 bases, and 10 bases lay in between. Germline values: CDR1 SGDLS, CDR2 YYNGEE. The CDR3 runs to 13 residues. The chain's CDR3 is CASSEDKVTEAFF. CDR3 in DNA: TGTGCCAGCAGCGAGGACAAGGTCACTGAAGCTTTCTTT.